Detailed here is one T cell receptor beta chain. The table lists this clonotype with many counts. No antigen is known for it. No base-level quality is on record; no much larger clone is a single base apart. This entry is derived from a study of low-dose radiotherapy and immunotherapy resistance in tumors (dated by TCRdb to between 2020 and 2023). Regarding the study in general: Cohort 1 received 0.5 Gy per fraction every 2 weeks, with a prescribed total PTV dose of 6.5 Gy. Randomization of trial participants into treatment groups was not performed. The translational analysis covered eight patients: three from the first dose cohort and the first five from the second dose cohort. Nivolumab was administered intravenously as a 240 mg flat dose every two weeks, and ipilimumab was administered intravenously at 1 mg/kg every six weeks. Aspirin 300 mg was taken orally once daily by patients for four cycles, starting on cycle 1 day 1. Every two weeks, patients got intravenous cyclophosphamide at 200 mg/m2, given one day ahead of each radiation and immunotherapy administration. For Cohort 2, the dose was 1 Gy per fraction given every two weeks, adding up to 13 Gy in total across 26 weeks.

This sample's time point label indicates: before trial treatment. Donors were enrolled in RACIN, a single-arm phase I dose-escalation trial in which nivolumab, ipilimumab, aspirin, low-dose cyclophosphamide and low-dose radiotherapy were combined. To be eligible, a patient needed to have an advanced solid tumor that was TIL-negative. First-strand cDNA was synthesized using Superscript III and a set of TRAV- and TRBV-specific primers, so that both TCRalpha and TCRbeta chains were covered. A roughly 22-cycle PCR with Phusion amplified the TCRs, pairing a constant-region primer with the adapter that was attached to the V primers. Isolated mRNA was amplified with the MessageAmp II aRNA Amplification Kit, using an approximately 17-hour in vitro transcription at 37°C. The Dynabeads mRNA DIRECT Purification Kit was used to isolate the mRNA for TCR sequencing. Indexed Illumina adapters were added in a second Phusion PCR of 25 to 30 cycles, and the PCR products were purified with AMPure XP beads. Deep sequencing of the TCRalpha and TCRbeta libraries was carried out on an Illumina MiniSeq instrument. The paper's processing steps were these. Custom Perl scripts were used to pool TCR sequences that encoded the same protein, to remove out-of-frame sequences, and to calculate the abundance of each clonotype. The analysis excluded TCR sequences that were supported by just one read. Repertoire metrics included Shannon entropy, Gini index, clonality, richness, and frequency of TCRs shared between repertoires. TCRdb reanalyzed the raw reads on its own, using fastp at Q25 for trimming and MiXCR for clone calling, and kept in-frame beta chains. CDR3 protein sequences are deduplicated, and each keeps its most common genes and DNA. These V and J calls derive from TCRdb rather than the authors' analysis. The sample table holds tens of thousands of distinct CDR3 sequences, of which just under 9.5% were seen once. The top ten clones comprise around 1% of the sample.

The CDR3 measures 14 amino acids from cysteine to phenylalanine. The DNA shown is the 42-base CDR3, in frame from base 1. The germline V gene specifies MDHEN as CDR1 and SYDVKM as CDR2. The germline V and J ends show losses of 4 bases and 5 bases respectively, and no gene match explains 8 bases of the junction. Recombination linked TRBV28 to TRBJ2-7; 7 central bases correspond to TRBD2. Source: PBMCs, taken before treatment. The sequence was collected from a male donor with prostate cancer. The CDR3 protein is CASSWGGRGDEQYF. The nucleotide sequence reads as follows: TGTGCCAGCAGTTGGGGGGGACGTGGGGACGAGCAGTACTTC.